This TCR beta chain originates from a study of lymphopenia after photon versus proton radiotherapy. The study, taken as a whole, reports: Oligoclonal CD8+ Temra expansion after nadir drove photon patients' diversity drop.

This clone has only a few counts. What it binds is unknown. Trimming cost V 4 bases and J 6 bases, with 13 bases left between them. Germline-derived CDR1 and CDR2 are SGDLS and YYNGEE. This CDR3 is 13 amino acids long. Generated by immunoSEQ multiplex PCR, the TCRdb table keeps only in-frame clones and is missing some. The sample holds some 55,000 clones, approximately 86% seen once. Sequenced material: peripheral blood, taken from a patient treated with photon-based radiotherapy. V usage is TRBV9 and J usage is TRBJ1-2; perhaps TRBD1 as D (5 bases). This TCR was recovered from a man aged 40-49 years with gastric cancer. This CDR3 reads CASSTSVGHGYTF. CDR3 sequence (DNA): TGTGCCAGCAGCACTTCCGTGGGGCATGGCTACACCTTC.